The clone carrying this T cell receptor beta chain was counted a single time. What it binds is unknown. There were only Caucasian adults among the donors, and all lived in Nashville, Tennessee. The data originate from a study of shared clonotypes between healthy human individuals. Study-wide results and limits: What naive subsets generally showed was a larger estimated richness than memory subsets showed.

Clones were sequenced by immunoSEQ multiplex PCR, and TCRdb holds only the in-frame ones, with some missing. The data contain approximately 2.4 million clones, approximately 96% of them singletons. The CDR3 has 15 amino acids. V lost 4 bases to trimming and J lost 2 bases; unmatched junction nucleotides: 8. From germline, CDR1 is SQVTM and CDR2 ANQGSEA. The sequencing input was naive CD4+ T cells sorted from blood. Noted subset: CD45RA+ positively selected. This chain uses TRBV29-1 with TRBJ1-1, with TRBD1 matching 9 bases. The sequence derives from a man aged 18 to 30 in good health. The DNA of the CDR3 is TGCAGCGTTGGGGGACAGGGAGGGAGAAACACTGAAGCTTTCTTT. As protein: CSVGGQGGRNTEAFF.